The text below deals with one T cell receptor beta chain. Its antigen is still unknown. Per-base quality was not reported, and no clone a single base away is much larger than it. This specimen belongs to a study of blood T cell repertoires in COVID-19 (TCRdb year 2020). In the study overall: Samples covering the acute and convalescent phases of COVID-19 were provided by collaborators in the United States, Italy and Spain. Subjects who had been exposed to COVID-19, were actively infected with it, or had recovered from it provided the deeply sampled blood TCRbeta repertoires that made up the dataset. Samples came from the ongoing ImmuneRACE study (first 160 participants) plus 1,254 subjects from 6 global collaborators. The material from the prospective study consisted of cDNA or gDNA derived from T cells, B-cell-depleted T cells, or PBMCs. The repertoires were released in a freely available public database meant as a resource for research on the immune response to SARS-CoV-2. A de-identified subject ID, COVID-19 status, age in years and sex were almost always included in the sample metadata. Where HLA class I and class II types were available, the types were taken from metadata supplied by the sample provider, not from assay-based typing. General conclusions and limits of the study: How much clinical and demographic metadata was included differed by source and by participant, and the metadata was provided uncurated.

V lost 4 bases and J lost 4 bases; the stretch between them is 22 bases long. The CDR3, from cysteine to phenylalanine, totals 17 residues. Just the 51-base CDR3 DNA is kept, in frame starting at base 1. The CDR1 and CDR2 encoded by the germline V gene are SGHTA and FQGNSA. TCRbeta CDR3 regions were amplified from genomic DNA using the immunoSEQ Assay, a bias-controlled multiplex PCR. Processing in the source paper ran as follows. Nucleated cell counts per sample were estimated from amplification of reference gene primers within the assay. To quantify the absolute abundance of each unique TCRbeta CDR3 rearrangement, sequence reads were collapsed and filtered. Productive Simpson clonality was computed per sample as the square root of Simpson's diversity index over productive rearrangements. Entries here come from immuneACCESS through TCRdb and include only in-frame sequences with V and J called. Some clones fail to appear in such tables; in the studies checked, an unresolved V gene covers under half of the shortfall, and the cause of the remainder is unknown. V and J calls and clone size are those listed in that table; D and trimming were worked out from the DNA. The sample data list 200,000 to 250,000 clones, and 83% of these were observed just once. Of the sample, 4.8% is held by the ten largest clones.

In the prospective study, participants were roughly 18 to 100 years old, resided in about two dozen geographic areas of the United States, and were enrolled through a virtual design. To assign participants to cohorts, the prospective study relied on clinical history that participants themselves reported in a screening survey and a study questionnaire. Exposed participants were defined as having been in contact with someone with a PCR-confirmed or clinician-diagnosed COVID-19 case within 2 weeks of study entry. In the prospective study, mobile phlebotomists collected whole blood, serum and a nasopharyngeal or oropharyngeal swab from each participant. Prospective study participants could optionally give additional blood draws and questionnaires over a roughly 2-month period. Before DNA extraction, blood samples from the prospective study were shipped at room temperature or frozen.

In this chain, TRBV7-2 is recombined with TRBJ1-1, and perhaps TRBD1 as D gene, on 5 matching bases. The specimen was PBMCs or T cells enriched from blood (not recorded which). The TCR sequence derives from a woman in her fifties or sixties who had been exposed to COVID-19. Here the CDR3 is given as CASSSGSLKWGGTEAFF. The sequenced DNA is TGTGCCAGCAGCTCCGGGTCTTTAAAATGGGGCGGCACTGAAGCTTTCTTT.